This is a list of T cell receptor beta chains from one sample in a study of cytotoxic CD8 clonotypes in ibrutinib-treated CLL. Generated by immunoSEQ multiplex PCR, the TCRdb table keeps only in-frame clones and is missing some. Of 30,000 to 40,000 clones listed, around 70% are singletons. Specimen: PBMCs, collected at disease progression, from a patient treated with ibrutinib. Receptor source: a human donor with chronic lymphocytic leukemia. Both conserved end residues are part of each CDR3. The D gene is left open where the match is weak. The size field is filled for only some rows; it gives once, few, many or a size class.

d_call	j_call	clone_size	cdr3_length	v_call	cdr3_aa	cdr3_nt
NA	TRBJ2-1	few	19	TRBV15	CATSRGLRYRLVWGNEQFF	TGTGCCACCAGCAGAGGGCTCCGCTACCGATTGGTGTGGGGGAATGAGCAGTTCTTC
NA	TRBJ1-2	NA	13	TRBV2	CASSEDFSYGYTF	TGTGCCAGCAGTGAGGATTTCTCCTATGGCTACACCTTC
NA	TRBJ2-5	NA	17	TRBV7-2	CASSTDLGRGLQETQYF	TGTGCCAGCAGCACCGATTTAGGAAGGGGCCTCCAGGAGACCCAGTACTTC
TRBD2	TRBJ2-7	NA	14	TRBV5-8	CASTLPGRGYEQYF	TGTGCCAGCACTTTGCCAGGGAGGGGATACGAGCAGTACTTC
NA	TRBJ2-7	NA	15	TRBV5-6	CASSLPGASSYEQYF	TGTGCCAGCAGCCTGCCTGGAGCGAGCTCCTACGAGCAGTACTTC
TRBD2	TRBJ2-7	NA	14	TRBV27	CASSGGGRSYEQYF	TGTGCCAGCAGTGGCGGGGGGCGCTCCTACGAGCAGTACTTC
NA	TRBJ1-4	NA	13	TRBV29-1	CSADRGRGEKLFF	TGCAGCGCCGACCGGGGAAGAGGGGAAAAACTGTTTTTT
NA	TRBJ1-2	NA	15	TRBV4-2	CASSQDLTGVYGYTF	TGTGCCAGCAGCCAAGATTTGACGGGAGTCTATGGCTACACCTTC
NA	TRBJ1-3	NA	17	TRBV9	CASSVDRALSSGNTIYF	TGTGCCAGCAGCGTAGACAGGGCTCTAAGCTCTGGAAACACCATATATTTT
NA	TRBJ2-1	NA	15	TRBV4-2	CASSARLGAYNEQFF	TGTGCCAGCAGCGCCCGATTGGGTGCCTACAATGAGCAGTTCTTC
NA	TRBJ1-5	NA	12	TRBV6-1	CASRQGFQPQHF	TGTGCCAGCAGACAGGGTTTTCAGCCCCAGCATTTT
TRBD1	TRBJ1-2	few	14	TRBV11-2	CASSPGTGYDGYTF	TGTGCCAGCAGCCCCGGGACAGGGTACGATGGCTACACCTTC
TRBD2	TRBJ2-1	NA	17	TRBV7-9	CASSPTSGSTNKDEQFF	TGTGCCAGCAGCCCGACTAGCGGGAGCACGAATAAGGATGAGCAGTTCTTC
TRBD1	TRBJ1-4	NA	15	TRBV5-1	CASSPTGGRFEKLFF	TGCGCCAGCAGCCCGACAGGGGGCCGATTTGAAAAACTGTTTTTT
TRBD1	TRBJ2-3	NA	16	TRBV5-6	CASSPGQGRVEDTQYF	TGTGCCAGCAGCCCGGGACAGGGGAGAGTGGAAGATACGCAGTATTTT
TRBD1	TRBJ1-5	NA	14	TRBV6-6	CASRGGTGPEPQHF	TGTGCCAGCAGGGGAGGGACAGGCCCCGAGCCCCAGCATTTT
TRBD2	TRBJ2-7	NA	14	TRBV14	CASSRSGRAGSRYF	TGTGCCAGCAGCCGTAGCGGGAGGGCCGGGAGCCGGTACTTC
TRBD1	TRBJ2-7	NA	14	TRBV25-1	CASSGGQYSYEQYF	TGTGCCAGCAGTGGGGGACAGTACTCCTACGAGCAGTACTTC
TRBD1	TRBJ1-1	NA	14	TRBV7-9	CASSSTAGTAEAFF	TGTGCCAGCAGCTCGACCGCCGGGACAGCTGAAGCTTTCTTT
NA	TRBJ2-2	NA	16	TRBV9	CASSVGGQPNTGELFF	TGTGCCAGCAGCGTAGGTGGACAGCCGAACACCGGGGAGCTGTTTTTT
TRBD2	TRBJ2-3	once	15	TRBV9	CASSVGAGAGDTQYF	TGTGCCAGCAGCGTAGGGGCGGGAGCGGGGGATACGCAGTATTTT
NA	TRBJ1-2	NA	15	TRBV19	CASSMGSQGYYGYTF	TGTGCCAGTAGTATGGGCTCCCAAGGATACTATGGCTACACCTTC